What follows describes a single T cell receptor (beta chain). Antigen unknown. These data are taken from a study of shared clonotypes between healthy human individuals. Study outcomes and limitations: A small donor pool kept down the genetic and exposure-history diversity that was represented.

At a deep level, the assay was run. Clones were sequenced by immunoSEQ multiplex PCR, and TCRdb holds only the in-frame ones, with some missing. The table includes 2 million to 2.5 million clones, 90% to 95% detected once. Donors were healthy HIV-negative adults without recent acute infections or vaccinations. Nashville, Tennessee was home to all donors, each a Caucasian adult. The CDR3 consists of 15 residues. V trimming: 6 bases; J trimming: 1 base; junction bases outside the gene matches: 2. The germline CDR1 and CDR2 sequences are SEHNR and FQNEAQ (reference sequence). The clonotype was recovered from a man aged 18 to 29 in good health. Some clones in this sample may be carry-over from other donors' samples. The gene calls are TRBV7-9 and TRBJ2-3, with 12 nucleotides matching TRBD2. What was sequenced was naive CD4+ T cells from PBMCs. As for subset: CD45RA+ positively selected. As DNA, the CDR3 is TGTGCCAGCAGTTGGACTAGCGGGGGCACAGATACGCAGTATTTT. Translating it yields CASSWTSGGTDTQYF.